A selection of T cell receptor beta chains follows, all from one sample in a study of control samples from healthy donors and cancer patients. Measured with immunoSEQ multiplex PCR; TCRdb has only the in-frame clones, and not every one. The sample consists of around 120,000 clones, roughly nine tenths of them appearing once. The sample was PBMCs. Source of these receptors: a woman aged 50 to 60 with colorectal cancer. CDR3s include the opening cysteine and the closing phenylalanine or tryptophan. The D gene is left open where the match is weak. Rows may omit the clone size; those that give it use once, few, many or a size class.

v_call: TRBV11-2; j_call: TRBJ1-1; clone_size: .; d_call: .; cdr3_nt: TGTGCCAGCAGCTCTCAGGGTAACACTGAAGCTTTCTTT; cdr3_aa: CASSSQGNTEAFF
v_call: TRBV6-2/TRBV6-3; j_call: TRBJ2-7; clone_size: .; d_call: .; cdr3_nt: TGTGCCAGCAGTTACTCGAGCCCGAGATACGAGCAGTACTTC; cdr3_aa: CASSYSSPRYEQYF
v_call: TRBV5-1; j_call: TRBJ2-3; clone_size: .; d_call: TRBD1; cdr3_nt: TGCGCCAGCAGCTGGGACAGGGGTCGAACAGATACGCAGTATTTT; cdr3_aa: CASSWDRGRTDTQYF
v_call: TRBV7-7; j_call: TRBJ2-5; clone_size: .; d_call: TRBD2; cdr3_nt: TGTGCTAGCAGCATGACTAGCGGGGGGGCCGGGGAGACCCAGTACTTC; cdr3_aa: CASSMTSGGAGETQYF
v_call: TRBV13; j_call: TRBJ2-1; clone_size: .; d_call: .; cdr3_nt: TGTGCCAGCAGCCCAATCGGCGGCACCTACAATGAGCAGTTCTTC; cdr3_aa: CASSPIGGTYNEQFF
v_call: TRBV5-1; j_call: TRBJ2-7; clone_size: once; d_call: TRBD2; cdr3_nt: TGCGCCAGCAGCTTGGATCCGGGGACTAGCGGGAGGGCCGACGAGCAGTACTTC; cdr3_aa: CASSLDPGTSGRADEQYF
v_call: TRBV5-1; j_call: TRBJ2-1; clone_size: .; d_call: TRBD1; cdr3_nt: TGCGCCAGCAGGCCAAGGGGGCCAGCCTACAATGAGCAGTTCTTC; cdr3_aa: CASRPRGPAYNEQFF
v_call: TRBV6-5; j_call: TRBJ2-3; clone_size: .; d_call: .; cdr3_nt: TGTGCCAGCCAGAGGCGTAACACAGATACGCAGTATTTT; cdr3_aa: CASQRRNTDTQYF
v_call: TRBV6-5; j_call: TRBJ1-5; clone_size: .; d_call: TRBD1; cdr3_nt: TGTGCCAGCAGTAGGACAGGGGGGGACAATCAGCCCCAGCATTTT; cdr3_aa: CASSRTGGDNQPQHF
v_call: TRBV2; j_call: TRBJ2-2; clone_size: .; d_call: TRBD2; cdr3_nt: TGTGCCAGCTCCCTAGCGGCCACCGGGGAGCTGTTTTTT; cdr3_aa: CASSLAATGELFF
v_call: TRBV19; j_call: TRBJ1-1; clone_size: .; d_call: .; cdr3_nt: TGTGCCTCCGGACAGCTGAACACTGAAGCTTTCTTT; cdr3_aa: CASGQLNTEAFF
v_call: TRBV28; j_call: TRBJ2-3; clone_size: .; d_call: TRBD1; cdr3_nt: TGTGCCAGCAGTCCGATCTGGACAGGGTCCACAGATACGCAGTATTTT; cdr3_aa: CASSPIWTGSTDTQYF
v_call: TRBV30; j_call: TRBJ1-1; clone_size: .; d_call: .; cdr3_nt: TGTGCCTGGGGGAGGACCGACAGAAAGAACACTGAAGCTTTCTTT; cdr3_aa: CAWGRTDRKNTEAFF
v_call: TRBV13; j_call: TRBJ2-3; clone_size: .; d_call: .; cdr3_nt: TGTGCCAGCAGCTTTAGCAGCGGAGCTAGCACAGATACGCAGTATTTT; cdr3_aa: CASSFSSGASTDTQYF
v_call: TRBV9; j_call: TRBJ1-2; clone_size: .; d_call: .; cdr3_nt: TGTGCCAGCAGCGAGTTATCTCGGGCCTCCGGGAATGGCTACACCTTC; cdr3_aa: CASSELSRASGNGYTF
v_call: TRBV9; j_call: TRBJ2-3; clone_size: .; d_call: TRBD2; cdr3_nt: TGTGCCAGCAGCCCTGGGACTAGCTCTCGCACAGATACGCAGTATTTT; cdr3_aa: CASSPGTSSRTDTQYF
v_call: TRBV5-4; j_call: TRBJ1-2; clone_size: .; d_call: .; cdr3_nt: TGTGCCAGCAGCTTACCAGGGGAGAATGGCTACACCTTC; cdr3_aa: CASSLPGENGYTF
v_call: TRBV7-3; j_call: TRBJ2-5; clone_size: once; d_call: .; cdr3_nt: TGTGCCAGCAGCTTAAACGGGGACCAAGAGACCCAGTACTTC; cdr3_aa: CASSLNGDQETQYF